A single sample gave rise to the 4 T cell receptor beta chains below, sequenced in a study of identical twins. TCRdb itself ran the 5' RACE reads through MiXCR, one entry per CDR3 protein. This sample carries roughly 690,000 distinct CDR3 sequences, 5.5% to 7.5% of them seen once, and the ten largest clones take roughly 2%. Sequenced: naive T cells sorted from blood. Receptors were obtained from a man younger than 35 in good health.

This clonotype occurred a few times. The chain couples TRBV12-3 or TRBV12-4 to TRBJ2-2; 7 bases fit TRBD2. There are 17 residues in the CDR3. V shed 7 bases, J shed 5 bases, and the junction held 16 bases outside the gene matches. CDR3 nucleotides: TGTGCCAGCACCTATGGTGGGAGGGCCGGGGGGACCGGGGAGCTGTTTTTT. It is translated as CASTYGGRAGGTGELFF.

In this sample, this clonotype turned up many times. The rearrangement links TRBV5-1 to TRBJ2-1; 8 positions agree with TRBD2. CDR1 and CDR2 (germline): SGHRS, YFSETQ. The CDR3 is 16 amino acids. Trimming removed 0 bases from V and 3 bases from J; junction bases left unmatched: 5. The CDR3 loop is CASSLGGLVGYNEQFF. In DNA form, the CDR3 reads TGCGCCAGCAGCTTGGGGGGACTAGTCGGCTACAATGAGCAGTTCTTC. The full variable domain, with the rest looked up from reference TRBV5-1 and TRBJ2-1, is KAGVTQTPRYLIKTRGQQVTLSCSPISGHRSVSWYQQTPGQGLQFLFEYFSETQRNKGNFPGRFSGRQFSNSRSEMNVSTLELGDSALYLCASSLGGLVGYNEQFFGPGTRLTVL.

This clonotype was found a few times. The chain employs TRBV7-8 and TRBJ2-6; D is possibly TRBD2 (5 bases). Trimming left V 1 base short and J 0 bases short, with 7 bases between. The germline V gene has CDR1 SGHVS and CDR2 FQNEAQ. This CDR3 spans 16 amino acids. This CDR3 is CASSLGGRSGANVLTF. The CDR3 nucleotides are TGTGCCAGCAGCTTAGGAGGGCGCTCTGGGGCCAACGTCCTGACTTTC.

This chain connects TRBV4-2 to TRBJ1-1, with 11 nucleotides matching TRBD1. The germline V gene has CDR1 LGHNA and CDR2 YNFKEQ. The V and J ends lost 1 base and 4 bases, in that order; junction bases with no gene match: 8. The CDR3 is 17 amino acids. This CDR3 reads CASSQARDRGGSTEAFF. The CDR3, as DNA: TGTGCCAGCAGCCAAGCCCGGGACAGGGGGGGGAGCACTGAAGCTTTCTTT.